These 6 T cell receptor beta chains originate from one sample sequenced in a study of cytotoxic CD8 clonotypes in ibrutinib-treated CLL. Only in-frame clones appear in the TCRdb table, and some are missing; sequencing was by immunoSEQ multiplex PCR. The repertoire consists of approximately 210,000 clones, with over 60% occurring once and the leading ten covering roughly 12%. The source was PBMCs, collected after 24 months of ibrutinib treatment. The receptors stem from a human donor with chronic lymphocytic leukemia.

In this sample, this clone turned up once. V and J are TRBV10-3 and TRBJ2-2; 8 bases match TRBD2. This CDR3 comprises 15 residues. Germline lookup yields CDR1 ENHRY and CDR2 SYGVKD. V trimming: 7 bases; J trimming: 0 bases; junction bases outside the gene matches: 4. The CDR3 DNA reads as TGTGCCATCACCGCTAGCGGGTCGAACACCGGGGAGCTGTTTTTT. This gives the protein CAITASGSNTGELFF.

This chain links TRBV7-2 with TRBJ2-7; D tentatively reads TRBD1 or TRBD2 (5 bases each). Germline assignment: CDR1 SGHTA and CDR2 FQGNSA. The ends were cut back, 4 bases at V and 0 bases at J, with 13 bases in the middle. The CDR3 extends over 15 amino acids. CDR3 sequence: CASSSTGGNSYEQYF. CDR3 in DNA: TGTGCCAGCAGCTCCACTGGGGGAAACTCCTACGAGCAGTACTTC.

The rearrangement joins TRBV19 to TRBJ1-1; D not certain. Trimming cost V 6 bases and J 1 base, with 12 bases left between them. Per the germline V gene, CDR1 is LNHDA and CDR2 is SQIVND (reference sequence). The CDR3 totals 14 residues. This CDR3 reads CASSLEIRNTEAFF. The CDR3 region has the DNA TGTGCCAGTAGCCTGGAGATCAGGAACACTGAAGCTTTCTTT.

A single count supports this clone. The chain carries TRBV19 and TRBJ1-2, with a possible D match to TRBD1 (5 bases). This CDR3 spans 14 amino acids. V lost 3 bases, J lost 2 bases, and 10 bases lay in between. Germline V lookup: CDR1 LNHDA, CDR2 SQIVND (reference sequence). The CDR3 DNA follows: TGTGCCAGTAGTATCCAGGGAGAAAACTATGGCTACACCTTC. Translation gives CASSIQGENYGYTF.

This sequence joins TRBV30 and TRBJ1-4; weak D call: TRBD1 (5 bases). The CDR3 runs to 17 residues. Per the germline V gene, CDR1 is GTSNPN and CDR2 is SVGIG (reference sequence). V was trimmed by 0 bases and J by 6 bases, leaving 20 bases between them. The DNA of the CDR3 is TGTGCCTGGAGTGTAACCAGGGTTCCAAATGGTGATGAAAAACTGTTTTTT. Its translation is CAWSVTRVPNGDEKLFF.

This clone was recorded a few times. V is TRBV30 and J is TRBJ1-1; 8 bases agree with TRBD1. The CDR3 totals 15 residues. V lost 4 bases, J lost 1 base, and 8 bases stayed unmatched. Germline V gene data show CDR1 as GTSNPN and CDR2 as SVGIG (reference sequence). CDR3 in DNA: TGTGCCTGGATTTTCAGGGGGCTCCGGAACACTGAAGCTTTCTTT. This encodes CAWIFRGLRNTEAFF.